This is a list of T cell receptor beta chains from one sample in a study of blood T cell repertoires in COVID-19. Assay used: immunoSEQ multiplex PCR; TCRdb lists only in-frame clones, some missing. This sample has around 260,000 clones; 75% to 90% occur once, and the top ten carry approximately 0.85%. Sample: peripheral blood. The receptors stem from a woman between 35 and 50 years old who had recovered from COVID-19. Each CDR3 is given with its conserved first and last residue. D genes are given only for firm matches. Not every row has a clone size; where given, it reads once, few, many or a size class.

NA TRBJ2-3 NA TRBV7-2 15 CASSLEDYFTDTQYF TGTGCCAGCAGCTTAGAGGACTACTTCACAGATACGCAGTATTTT
TRBD2 TRBJ2-1 NA TRBV9 15 CASSLSGDTYNEQFF TGTGCCAGCAGCCTCAGCGGGGATACCTACAATGAGCAGTTCTTC
NA TRBJ2-3 NA TRBV29-1 13 CSVPSAGADTQYF TGCAGCGTCCCCAGCGCAGGGGCGGATACGCAGTATTTT
NA TRBJ2-7 NA TRBV29-1 12 CSVCTGSYEQYF TGCAGCGTTTGTACAGGCTCCTACGAGCAGTACTTC
NA TRBJ2-1 NA TRBV9 14 CASSVVVGADEQFF TGTGCCAGCAGCGTAGTGGTGGGGGCCGATGAGCAGTTCTTC
NA TRBJ2-5 NA TRBV11-3 13 CASSLVTGWTQYF TGTGCCAGCAGCTTAGTCACAGGGTGGACCCAGTACTTC
NA TRBJ1-1 NA TRBV18 15 CASSPEEVSNTEAFF TGTGCCAGCTCACCCGAAGAGGTGTCAAACACTGAAGCTTTCTTT
NA TRBJ2-5 many TRBV6-5 14 CASSSPGYQETQYF TGTGCCAGCAGTTCTCCAGGGTACCAAGAGACCCAGTACTTC
NA TRBJ2-2 few TRBV19 15 CASSIEGTITGELFF TGTGCCAGTAGTATAGAGGGGACAATCACCGGGGAGCTGTTTTTT
NA TRBJ2-5 few TRBV2 11 CASSVRETQYF TGTGCCAGCAGTGTTCGAGAGACCCAGTACTTC
NA TRBJ1-2 once TRBV12-3/TRBV12-4 13 CASSPAGGYGYTF TGTGCCAGCAGCCCCGCGGGGGGGTATGGCTACACCTTC
NA TRBJ2-7 NA TRBV19 14 CASSSEKFAREQYF TGTGCCAGTAGTAGCGAGAAGTTCGCGCGCGAGCAGTACTTC
TRBD1 TRBJ1-2 NA TRBV29-1 14 CSVTRTGGTYGYTF TGCAGCGTTACCCGGACAGGGGGCACGTATGGCTACACCTTC
TRBD2 TRBJ2-3 NA TRBV28 16 CASSPSSGSLTDTQYF TGTGCCAGCAGTCCGTCTAGCGGAAGTCTGACAGATACGCAGTATTTT
NA TRBJ2-3 NA TRBV21-1 20 CASSSRDRRTPSHSTDTQYF TGTGCCAGCAGCAGCCGGGACAGGCGGACTCCATCTCATAGCACAGATACGCAGTATTTT
TRBD2 TRBJ2-1 NA TRBV6-4 17 CASSKTSGPSSYNEQFF TGTGCCAGCAGTAAAACTAGCGGCCCGAGCTCCTACAATGAGCAGTTCTTC
TRBD2 TRBJ2-1 NA TRBV4-1 14 CASRESGVYNEQFF TGCGCCAGCAGAGAGAGCGGGGTCTACAATGAGCAGTTCTTC
NA TRBJ2-1 NA TRBV5-4 15 CASSHGQFIYNEQFF TGTGCCAGCAGCCACGGACAGTTCATATACAATGAGCAGTTCTTC
TRBD2 TRBJ2-1 NA TRBV14 15 CASSPGLAAYNEQFF TGTGCCAGCAGCCCAGGACTAGCGGCCTACAATGAGCAGTTCTTC
NA TRBJ2-1 NA TRBV29-1 12 CSVVGAGNEQFF TGCAGCGTTGTTGGGGCTGGCAATGAGCAGTTCTTC
TRBD1 TRBJ2-3 NA TRBV19 17 CASSPQGVALLTDTQYF TGTGCCAGTAGTCCCCAGGGGGTTGCCCTTCTCACAGATACGCAGTATTTT
NA TRBJ2-2 NA TRBV11-3 18 CASSLWGPGATNTGELFF TGTGCCAGCAGCTTATGGGGCCCTGGGGCAACGAACACCGGGGAGCTGTTTTTT
TRBD2 TRBJ2-3 NA TRBV5-1 15 CASSFTSGSTDTQYF TGCGCCAGCAGCTTCACTAGCGGCAGCACAGATACGCAGTATTTT
NA TRBJ1-5 NA TRBV25-1 13 CASRGGIGQPQHF TGTGCCAGTAGGGGGGGGATCGGTCAGCCCCAGCATTTT
TRBD1 TRBJ2-1 NA TRBV5-1 16 CATNSGQGATSNEQFF TGCGCCACCAATTCCGGGCAGGGGGCGACTAGCAATGAGCAGTTCTTC
NA TRBJ1-2 NA TRBV3-1/TRBV3-2 14 CASSQVGGNYGYTF TGTGCCAGCAGCCAAGTAGGCGGGAACTATGGCTACACCTTC
TRBD1 TRBJ2-7 NA TRBV27 15 CASSFLWDRGYEQYF TGTGCCAGCAGTTTCCTTTGGGACAGGGGATACGAGCAGTACTTC
NA TRBJ1-3 NA TRBV3-1/TRBV3-2 11 CASSGGNTIYF TGTGCCAGCAGTGGGGGGAACACCATATATTTT
NA TRBJ2-5 NA TRBV20-1 10 CSVGTETQYF TGCAGTGTAGGGACTGAGACCCAGTACTTC
NA TRBJ2-7 NA TRBV7-8 13 CASSLGAGVGQYF TGTGCCAGCAGCTTAGGGGCAGGCGTCGGGCAGTACTTC